One and the same sample provided the 22 T cell receptor beta chains below, sequenced in a study of T cells in localized non-small cell lung cancer. Assay used: immunoSEQ multiplex PCR; TCRdb lists only in-frame clones, some missing. The sample holds about 2,800 clones; about 17% are singletons and the top ten take about 13%. This material consisted of lung tumor tissue, taken before any cancer treatment. Receptors originate from a woman aged 35 to 70 with stage II lung adenocarcinoma.

This chain links TRBV6-8 with TRBJ2-3; weak D call: TRBD1 (5 bases). The CDR3 runs to 15 residues. Germline values: CDR1 MNHGY, CDR2 SAAAGT. V dropped 2 bases and J dropped 2 bases, with 11 bases sitting between them. CDR3 bases: TGTGCCAGCAGTTACGACAGCCTCTACACAGATACGCAGTATTTT. It codes for CASSYDSLYTDTQYF.

The V gene is TRBV18, the J gene TRBJ1-6; 11 bases map to TRBD1. CDR1 and CDR2 (germline): KGHSH, LQKENI. J gave up 7 bases and V 3 bases, and 2 bases lay outside the gene matches. CDR3 length: 15 residues. CDR3 sequence reads: CASSPGQGANSPLHF. The CDR3 DNA follows: TGTGCCAGCTCACCTGGACAGGGGGCCAATTCACCCCTCCACTTT.

J is TRBJ2-7 and V is TRBV28, with D maybe TRBD1 (5 bases). Germline V lookup: CDR1 MDHEN, CDR2 SYDVKM. This CDR3 has 14 residues. Trimming cost V 6 bases and J 6 bases, with 18 bases left between them. The CDR3 is CASSDRRENGEQYF. The CDR3 DNA is TGTGCCAGCAGCGATCGCAGGGAAAACGGCGAGCAGTACTTC.

This sequence joins TRBV6-8 and TRBJ2-7; a weak D match, TRBD2 (5 bases). The CDR3 has 14 residues. Trimming stripped 6 bases from V and 2 bases from J, with 14 bases between. The V gene's germline CDR1 is MNHGY and CDR2 SAAAGT. The CDR3 DNA follows: TGTGCCAGCAGCAACGGGGTCCCTCCCTACGAGCAGTACTTC. Translated: CASSNGVPPYEQYF.

V and J are TRBV11-3 and TRBJ1-1; D gene uncertain. The length of the CDR3 is 16 residues. V was cut by 3 bases and J by 5 bases, with 19 bases left in between. CDR1 is SGHNT, CDR2 YENEEA, per germline. CDR3: CASSLEGGWGNTEAFF. DNA of the CDR3: TGTGCCAGCAGCTTGGAAGGAGGGTGGGGAAATACTGAAGCTTTCTTT. The whole variable domain, filled in from reference TRBV11-3 and TRBJ1-1, reads EAGVVQSPRYKIIEKKQPVAFWCNPISGHNTLYWYLQNLGQGPELLIRYENEEAVDDSQLPKDRFSAERLKGVDSTLKIQPAELGDSAVYLCASSLEGGWGNTEAFFGQGTRLTVV.

This clone was seen only a few times. CDR3 DNA sequence: TGTGCCAGCAGTTACTCGGGGACAGGGAGGTCGATAAGGGGCTACACCTTC. It specifies CASSYSGTGRSIRGYTF. The V call is TRBV6-8, the J call TRBJ1-2; TRBD1 matches at 9 bases. CDR1 and CDR2 (germline): MNHGY, SAAAGT. J was trimmed by 8 bases and V by 0 bases; bases with no gene match: 13. The CDR3 covers 17 residues.

This chain joins TRBV28 and TRBJ1-1; TRBD1 matches 8 bases. Germline assignment: CDR1 MDHEN and CDR2 SYDVKM. V shed 2 bases, J shed 1 base, and the junction held 6 bases outside the gene matches. The CDR3 spans 16 residues. CDR3 amino acids: CASSLIGQGRNTEAFF. For the CDR3, the DNA is TGTGCCAGCAGTTTAATTGGACAGGGTCGGAACACTGAAGCTTTCTTT. The complete variable domain, with remaining parts taken from reference TRBV28 and TRBJ1-1, reads DVKVTQSSRYLVKRTGEKVFLECVQDMDHENMFWYRQDPGLGLRLIYFSYDVKMKEKGDIPEGYSVSREKKERFSLILESASTNQTSMYLCASSLIGQGRNTEAFFGQGTRLTVV.

This clone has a handful of counts. V gene TRBV7-8 combines with J gene TRBJ1-4; D is uncertain. CDR3 length: 15 amino acids. V gave up 4 bases and J gave up 0 bases, with 9 bases separating them. CDR1 is SGHVS, CDR2 FQNEAQ, per germline. The CDR3 sequence is CASSSGLATNEKLFF. In DNA, the CDR3 is TGTGCCAGCAGCTCGGGCCTGGCAACTAATGAAAAACTGTTTTTT.

The rearrangement links TRBV18 to TRBJ2-7, with D maybe TRBD1 (6 bases). This CDR3 is built from 15 residues. V lost 2 bases and J 2 bases, leaving 13 bases between the germline ends. The germline gives CDR1 KGHSH, CDR2 LQKENI. The CDR3 nucleotides are TGTGCCAGCTCACCATACAGGGTTAGCACCTACGAGCAGTACTTC. Residues: CASSPYRVSTYEQYF.

This chain links TRBV11-3 with TRBJ2-1, with 12 bases lining up with TRBD1. Germline V lookup: CDR1 SGHNT, CDR2 YENEEA. The CDR3 covers 17 residues. Trimming cost V 5 bases and J 3 bases; bases outside gene matches: 8. The CDR3 DNA sequence: TGTGCCAGCAGCACGGGACAGGGGGCAGGGCTCTACAATGAGCAGTTCTTC. It specifies CASSTGQGAGLYNEQFF.

This clone was picked up a small number of times. The CDR3 region has the DNA TGCGCCAGCAGTCCTCAATTGAGCGGGACAGAAGCCTACGAGCAGTACTTC. Translated: CASSPQLSGTEAYEQYF. This chain joins TRBV1 and TRBJ2-7. TRBV1 is reported as a pseudogene. The CDR3 totals 17 residues.

This clone was counted only a few times. V is TRBV6-8 and J is TRBJ1-6, with 9 bases matching TRBD1. The CDR3 has 15 residues. CDR1 MNHGY and CDR2 SAAAGT come from the germline V gene. V lost 4 bases to trimming and J lost 7 bases; unmatched junction nucleotides: 5. The CDR3 DNA sequence: TGTGCCAGCAGTTTGACAGGGGGAGGCAATTCACCCCTCCACTTT. Protein sequence: CASSLTGGGNSPLHF.

The J gene is TRBJ1-1, the V gene TRBV12-5; D unresolved. Germline V gene sequence: CDR1 LGHNT, CDR2 FRNRAP. V lost 2 bases, J lost 1 base, and 11 bases lay in between. CDR3 length: 15 amino acids. The CDR3 loop reads CASGLSPGSNTEAFF. The CDR3 DNA is TGTGCTAGTGGTTTGTCTCCAGGCTCGAACACTGAAGCTTTCTTT.

This clone was observed a handful of times. V usage is TRBV7-1 and J usage is TRBJ2-2, with 7 positions matching TRBD1. TRBV7-1 is designated an ORF whose function remains uncertain. This CDR3 has 13 residues. Trimming took 3 bases from V and 6 from J; bases not matched to a gene: 1. The DNA for the CDR3 is TGTGCCAGCAGCTCCGACAGGGCCGGGGAGCTGTTTTTT. Residues: CASSSDRAGELFF.

This clone was detected only a few times. The chain has TRBV18 and TRBJ2-3; TRBD1 matches at 8 bases. Germline-derived CDR1 and CDR2 are KGHSH and LQKENI. CDR3 length: 14 amino acids. V was pared by 4 bases and J by 3 bases, with 3 bases of the junction left unmatched. The CDR3 protein is CASSLQGETDTQYF. The CDR3 region has the DNA TGTGCCAGCTCACTACAGGGGGAGACAGATACGCAGTATTTT.

This chain connects TRBV19 to TRBJ2-7, with unresolved D. V was pared by 4 bases and J by 2 bases, with 9 bases between. Per the germline V gene, CDR1 is LNHDA and CDR2 is SQIVND (reference sequence). The CDR3 extends over 13 amino acids. This CDR3 reads CASSKGKAYEQYF. DNA for the CDR3: TGTGCCAGTAGTAAAGGAAAAGCCTACGAGCAGTACTTC.

This clone showed up just once. The chain combines TRBV5-1 with TRBJ2-3, with 9 bases matching TRBD2. V lost 1 base, J lost 6 bases, and 6 bases stayed unmatched. The CDR3 extends over 15 amino acids. The V gene's germline CDR1 is SGHRS and CDR2 YFSETQ. The CDR3 loop is CASSLRSSGDDTQYF. Here the CDR3 DNA reads TGCGCCAGCAGCTTGCGTTCTAGCGGGGATGATACGCAGTATTTT.

The chain uses TRBV28 and TRBJ1-4; D is unclear. Germline-derived CDR1 and CDR2 are MDHEN and SYDVKM. V dropped 5 bases and J dropped 8 bases, with 9 bases sitting between them. CDR3 size: 12 residues. The CDR3 reads CASSPRREKLFF. DNA for the CDR3: TGTGCCAGCAGTCCCCGTCGCGAAAAACTGTTTTTT.

This clone is medium-sized in the sample. This chain uses TRBV6-8 with TRBJ2-7, with D unresolved. The germline CDR1 and CDR2 sequences are MNHGY and SAAAGT. CDR3 size: 13 residues. Trimming took off 6 bases at V and 2 bases at J, with 11 bases between the two ends. CDR3 sequence: CASRVDGAYEQYF. CDR3 in DNA: TGTGCCAGCAGGGTGGACGGAGCCTACGAGCAGTACTTC.

The chain couples TRBV19 to TRBJ1-2; the D is unclear. CDR1 is LNHDA and CDR2 is SQIVND in the germline V gene (reference sequence). V lost 3 bases, J lost 4 bases, and 6 bases lay in between. This CDR3 comprises 12 residues. As DNA, the CDR3 is TGTGCCAGTAGTATTCGACTCTATGGCTACACCTTC. This gives the protein CASSIRLYGYTF.

The chain combines TRBV19 with TRBJ2-3; 7 nucleotides align to TRBD1. V shed 6 bases and J 1 base; nucleotides not matched to a gene: 7. The CDR3 is made up of 15 amino acids. In germline, CDR1 is LNHDA, CDR2 SQIVND (reference sequence). CDR3 residues: CASRDRREGTDTQYF. The CDR3 DNA sequence: TGTGCCAGTAGGGACAGGCGAGAGGGCACAGATACGCAGTATTTT.

The V gene is TRBV19, the J gene TRBJ2-7; 8 bases agree with TRBD1. Trimming removed 10 bases from V and 4 bases from J; junction bases left unmatched: 6. This CDR3 contains 12 residues. Germline V gene data show CDR1 as LNHDA and CDR2 as SQIVND (reference sequence). The CDR3 protein is CATSGGRYEQYF. The CDR3, as DNA: TGTGCCACATCAGGGGGCAGGTACGAGCAGTACTTC.